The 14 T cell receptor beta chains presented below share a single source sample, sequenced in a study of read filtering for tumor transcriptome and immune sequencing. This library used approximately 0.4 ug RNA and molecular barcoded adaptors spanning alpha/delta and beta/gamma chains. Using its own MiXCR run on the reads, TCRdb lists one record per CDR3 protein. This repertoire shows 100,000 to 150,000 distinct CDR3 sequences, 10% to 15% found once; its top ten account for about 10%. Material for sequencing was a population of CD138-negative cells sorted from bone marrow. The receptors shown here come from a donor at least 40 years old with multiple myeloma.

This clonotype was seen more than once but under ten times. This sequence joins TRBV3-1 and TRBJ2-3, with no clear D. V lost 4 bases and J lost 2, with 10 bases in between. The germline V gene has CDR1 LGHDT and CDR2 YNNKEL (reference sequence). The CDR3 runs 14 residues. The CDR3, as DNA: TGTGCCAGCAGCCCTCGACTCCCCACAGATACGCAGTATTTT. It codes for CASSPRLPTDTQYF.

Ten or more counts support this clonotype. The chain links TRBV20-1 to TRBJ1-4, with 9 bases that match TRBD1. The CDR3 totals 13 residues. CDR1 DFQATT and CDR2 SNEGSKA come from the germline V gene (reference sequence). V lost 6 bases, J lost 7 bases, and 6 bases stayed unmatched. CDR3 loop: CSAEDRGSEKLFF. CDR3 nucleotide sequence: TGCAGTGCAGAGGACAGGGGTTCTGAAAAACTGTTTTTT.

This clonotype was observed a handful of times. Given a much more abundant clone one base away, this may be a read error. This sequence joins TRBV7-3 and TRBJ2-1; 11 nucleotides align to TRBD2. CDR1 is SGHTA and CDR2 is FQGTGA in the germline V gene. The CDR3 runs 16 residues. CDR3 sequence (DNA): TGTGCCAGCAGCCGCGGACTAGCGGGCTCCTACAATGGGCAGTTCTTC. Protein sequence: CASSRGLAGSYNGQFF.

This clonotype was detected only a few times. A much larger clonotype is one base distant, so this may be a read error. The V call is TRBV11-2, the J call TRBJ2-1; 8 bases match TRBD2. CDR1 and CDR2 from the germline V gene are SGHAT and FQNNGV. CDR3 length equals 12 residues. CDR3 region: CASSLDAREGLF. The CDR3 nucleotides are TGTGCCAGCAGCTTAGATGCCCGGGAGGGGCTCTTC.

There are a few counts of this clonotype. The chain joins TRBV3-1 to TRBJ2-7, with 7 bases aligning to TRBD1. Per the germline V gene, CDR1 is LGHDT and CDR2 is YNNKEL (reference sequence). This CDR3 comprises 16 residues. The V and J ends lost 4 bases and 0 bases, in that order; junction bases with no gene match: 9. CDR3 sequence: CASSPSGRTGSYEQYF. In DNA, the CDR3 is TGTGCCAGCAGCCCATCAGGCCGGACAGGCTCCTACGAGCAGTACTTC.

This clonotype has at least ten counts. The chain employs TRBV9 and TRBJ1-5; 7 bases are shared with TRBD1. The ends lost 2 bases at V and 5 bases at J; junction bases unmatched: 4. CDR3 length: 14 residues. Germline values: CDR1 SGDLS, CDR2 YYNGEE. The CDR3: CASSVGQADQPQHF. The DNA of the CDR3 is TGTGCCAGCAGCGTTGGACAGGCTGATCAGCCCCAGCATTTT. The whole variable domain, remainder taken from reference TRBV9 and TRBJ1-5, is DSGVTQTPKHLITATGQRVTLRCSPRSGDLSVYWYQQSLDQGLQFLIQYYNGEERAKGNILERFSAQQFPDLHSELNLSSLELGDSALYFCASSVGQADQPQHFGDGTRLSIL.

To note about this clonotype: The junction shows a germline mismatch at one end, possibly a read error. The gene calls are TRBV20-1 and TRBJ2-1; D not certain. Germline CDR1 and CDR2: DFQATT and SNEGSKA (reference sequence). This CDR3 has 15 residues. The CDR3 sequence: CSARSDLLYVDEQSF. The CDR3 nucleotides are TGCAGTGCCAGGTCCGACCTTCTATACGTCGATGAGCAGTCCTTC.

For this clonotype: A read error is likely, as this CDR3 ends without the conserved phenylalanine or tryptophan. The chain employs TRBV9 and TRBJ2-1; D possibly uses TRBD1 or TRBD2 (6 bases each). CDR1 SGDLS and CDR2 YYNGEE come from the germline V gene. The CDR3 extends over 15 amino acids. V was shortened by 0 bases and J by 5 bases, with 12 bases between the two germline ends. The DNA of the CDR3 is TGTGCCAGCAGCGTAGCTAAGAGGGGGGACAATGAGCAGTTCTGC. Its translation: CASSVAKRGDNEQFC.

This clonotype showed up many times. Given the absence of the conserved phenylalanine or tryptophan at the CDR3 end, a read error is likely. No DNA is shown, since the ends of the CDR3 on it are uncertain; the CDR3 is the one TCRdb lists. Here the CDR3 reads CASSLYVGPGQGDSP. The V call is TRBV5-6, the J call TRBJ2-6; no check of the table's D call, TRBD1, against the DNA was made. The CDR3 has 15 amino acids, counting both end residues. Germline V gene lookup returns CDR1 SGHDT and CDR2 YYEEEE.

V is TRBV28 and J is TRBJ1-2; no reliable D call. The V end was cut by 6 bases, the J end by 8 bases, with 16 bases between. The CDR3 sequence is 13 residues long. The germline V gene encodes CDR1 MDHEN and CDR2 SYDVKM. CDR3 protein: CASRPGRIIGYTF. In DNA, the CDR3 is TGTGCCAGCAGGCCGGGTAGGATCATCGGCTACACCTTC.

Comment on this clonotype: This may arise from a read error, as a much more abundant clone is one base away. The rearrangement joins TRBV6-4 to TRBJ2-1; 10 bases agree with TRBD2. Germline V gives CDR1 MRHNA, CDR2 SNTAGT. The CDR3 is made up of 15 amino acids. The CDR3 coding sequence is TGTGCCAGCAGTTCGACTAGCGGGCGTTACAATGAGCAGCTCTTC. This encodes CASSSTSGRYNEQLF.

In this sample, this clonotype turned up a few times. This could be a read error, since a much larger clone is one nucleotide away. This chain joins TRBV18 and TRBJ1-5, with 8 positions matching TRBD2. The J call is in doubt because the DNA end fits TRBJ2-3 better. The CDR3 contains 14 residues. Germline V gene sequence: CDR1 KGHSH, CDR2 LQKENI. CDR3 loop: CASSPTAGGQPQYF. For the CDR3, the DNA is TGTGCCAGCTCACCGACCGCGGGGGGTCAGCCCCAGTATTTT.

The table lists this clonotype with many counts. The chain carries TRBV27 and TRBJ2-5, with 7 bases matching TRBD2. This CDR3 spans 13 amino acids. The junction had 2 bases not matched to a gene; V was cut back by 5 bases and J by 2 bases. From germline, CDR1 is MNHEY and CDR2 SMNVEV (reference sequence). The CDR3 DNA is TGTGCCAGCAGTACTAGCGTACAAGAGACCCAGTACTTC. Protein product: CASSTSVQETQYF.

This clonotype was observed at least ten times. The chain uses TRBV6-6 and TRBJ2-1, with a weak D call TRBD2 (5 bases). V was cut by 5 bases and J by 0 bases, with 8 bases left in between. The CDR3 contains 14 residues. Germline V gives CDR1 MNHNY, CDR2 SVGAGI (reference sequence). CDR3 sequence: CASSTGSSYNEQFF. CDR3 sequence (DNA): TGTGCCAGCAGTACGGGAAGCTCCTACAATGAGCAGTTCTTC.